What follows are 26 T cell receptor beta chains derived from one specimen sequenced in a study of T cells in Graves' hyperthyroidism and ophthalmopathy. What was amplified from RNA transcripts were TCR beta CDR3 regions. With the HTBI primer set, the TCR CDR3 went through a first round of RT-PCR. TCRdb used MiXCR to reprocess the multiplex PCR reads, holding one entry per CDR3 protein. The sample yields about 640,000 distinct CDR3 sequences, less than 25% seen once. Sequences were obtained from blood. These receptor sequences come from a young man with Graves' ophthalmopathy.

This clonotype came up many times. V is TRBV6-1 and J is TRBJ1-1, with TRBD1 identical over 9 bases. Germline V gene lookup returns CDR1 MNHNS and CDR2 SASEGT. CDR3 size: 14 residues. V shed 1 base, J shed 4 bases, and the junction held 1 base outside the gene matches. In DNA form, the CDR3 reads TGTGCCAGCAGTGAAGGACAGGGGGTCACTGAAGCTTTCTTT. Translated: CASSEGQGVTEAFF.

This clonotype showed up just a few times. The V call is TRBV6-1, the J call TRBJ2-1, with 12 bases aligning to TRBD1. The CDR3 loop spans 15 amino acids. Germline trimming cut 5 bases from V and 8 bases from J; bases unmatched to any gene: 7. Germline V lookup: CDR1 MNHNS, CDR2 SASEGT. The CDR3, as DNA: TGTGCCAGCAGTCCGGGACAGGGGGCACGGGATGAGCAGTTCTTC. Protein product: CASSPGQGARDEQFF.

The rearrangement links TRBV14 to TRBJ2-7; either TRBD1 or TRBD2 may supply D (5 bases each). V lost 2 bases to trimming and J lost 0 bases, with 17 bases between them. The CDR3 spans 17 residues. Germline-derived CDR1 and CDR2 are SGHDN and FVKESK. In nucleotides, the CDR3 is TGTGCCAGCAGCCAAATTACGGGACGGGGAAGCTCCTACGAGCAGTACTTC. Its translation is CASSQITGRGSSYEQYF.

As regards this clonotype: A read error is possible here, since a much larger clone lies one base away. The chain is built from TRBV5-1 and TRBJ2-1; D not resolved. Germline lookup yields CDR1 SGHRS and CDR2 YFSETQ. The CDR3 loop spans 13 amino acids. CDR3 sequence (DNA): TGCGCCAGCAGCTTGGACTACTACAATGAGCGGTTCTTC. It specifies CASSLDYYNERFF.

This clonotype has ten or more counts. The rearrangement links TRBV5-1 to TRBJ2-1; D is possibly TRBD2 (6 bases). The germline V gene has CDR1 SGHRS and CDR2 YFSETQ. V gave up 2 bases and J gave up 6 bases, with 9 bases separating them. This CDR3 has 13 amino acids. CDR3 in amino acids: CASSFNGGNEQFF. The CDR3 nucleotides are TGCGCCAGCAGCTTCAACGGGGGCAATGAGCAGTTCTTC.

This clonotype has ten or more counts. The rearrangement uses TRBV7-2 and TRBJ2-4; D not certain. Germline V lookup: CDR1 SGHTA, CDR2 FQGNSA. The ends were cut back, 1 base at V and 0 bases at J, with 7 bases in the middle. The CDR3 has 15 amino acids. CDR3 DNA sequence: TGTGCCAGCAGCTTAGAGGGTGTAGCCAAAAACATTCAGTACTTC. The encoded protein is CASSLEGVAKNIQYF.

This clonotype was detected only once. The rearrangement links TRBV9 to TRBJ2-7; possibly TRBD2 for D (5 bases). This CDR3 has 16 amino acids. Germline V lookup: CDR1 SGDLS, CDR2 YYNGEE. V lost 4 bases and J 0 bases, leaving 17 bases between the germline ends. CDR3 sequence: CASSPHSGMSSYEQYF. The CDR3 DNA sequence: TGTGCCAGCAGCCCCCACAGCGGAATGAGCTCCTACGAGCAGTACTTC.

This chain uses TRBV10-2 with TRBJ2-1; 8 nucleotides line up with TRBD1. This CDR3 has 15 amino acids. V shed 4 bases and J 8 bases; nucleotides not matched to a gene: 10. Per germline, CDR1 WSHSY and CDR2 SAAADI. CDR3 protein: CASSATRTGKDEQFF. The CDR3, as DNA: TGCGCCAGCAGTGCGACGAGGACAGGGAAAGATGAGCAGTTCTTC.

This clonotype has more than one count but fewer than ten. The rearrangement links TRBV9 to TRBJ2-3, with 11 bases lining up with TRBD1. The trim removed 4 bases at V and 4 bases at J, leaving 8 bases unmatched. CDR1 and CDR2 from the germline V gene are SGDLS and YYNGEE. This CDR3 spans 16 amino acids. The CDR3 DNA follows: TGTGCCAGCAGCCTCAGGGACAGGGGGTTTCCAGATACGCAGTATTTT. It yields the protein CASSLRDRGFPDTQYF.

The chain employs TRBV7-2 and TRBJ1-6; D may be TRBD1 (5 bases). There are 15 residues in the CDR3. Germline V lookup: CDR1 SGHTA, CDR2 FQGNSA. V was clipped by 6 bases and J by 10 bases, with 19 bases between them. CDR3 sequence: CASSKTGTGRSPLHF. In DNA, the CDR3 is TGTGCCAGCAGTAAGACCGGGACGGGACGGTCACCCCTCCACTTT. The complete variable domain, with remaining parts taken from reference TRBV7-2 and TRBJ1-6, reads GAGVSQSPSNKVTEKGKDVELRCDPISGHTALYWYRQSLGQGLEFLIYFQGNSAPDKSGLPSDRFSAERTGGSVSTLTIQRTQQEDSAVYLCASSKTGTGRSPLHFGNGTRLTVT.

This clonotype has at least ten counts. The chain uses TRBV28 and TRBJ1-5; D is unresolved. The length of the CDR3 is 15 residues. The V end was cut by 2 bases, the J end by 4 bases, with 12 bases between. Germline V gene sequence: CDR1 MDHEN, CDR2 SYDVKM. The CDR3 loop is CASSLASAGNQPQHF. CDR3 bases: TGTGCCAGCAGTTTAGCATCCGCGGGGAATCAGCCCCAGCATTTT.

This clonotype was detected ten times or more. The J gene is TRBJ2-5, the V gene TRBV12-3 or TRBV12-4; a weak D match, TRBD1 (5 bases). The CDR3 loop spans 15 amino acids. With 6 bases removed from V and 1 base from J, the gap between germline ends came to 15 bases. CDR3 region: CASSKTTGIQETQYF. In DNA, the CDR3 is TGTGCCAGCAGCAAGACAACAGGCATCCAAGAGACCCAGTACTTC.

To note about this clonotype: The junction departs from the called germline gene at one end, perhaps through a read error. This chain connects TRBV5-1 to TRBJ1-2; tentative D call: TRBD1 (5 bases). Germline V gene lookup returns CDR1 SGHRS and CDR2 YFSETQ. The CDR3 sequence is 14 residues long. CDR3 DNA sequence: TGTGCCAGTTTAAGGGACCCAAGAGGCTATGGCTACACCTTC. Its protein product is CASLRDPRGYGYTF.

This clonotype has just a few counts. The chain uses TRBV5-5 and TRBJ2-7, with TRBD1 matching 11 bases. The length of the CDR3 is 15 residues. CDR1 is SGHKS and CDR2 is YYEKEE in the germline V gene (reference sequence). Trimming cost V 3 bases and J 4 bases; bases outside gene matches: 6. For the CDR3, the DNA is TGTGCCAGCAGCTCCATGGACAGGGGGCCTTACGAGCAGTACTTC. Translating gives CASSSMDRGPYEQYF.

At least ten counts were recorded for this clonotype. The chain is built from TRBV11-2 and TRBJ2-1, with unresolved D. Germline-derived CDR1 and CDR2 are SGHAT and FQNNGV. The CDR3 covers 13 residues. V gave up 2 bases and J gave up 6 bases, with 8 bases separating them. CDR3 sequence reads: CASSLSPSNEQFF. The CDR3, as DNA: TGTGCCAGCAGCTTATCACCGAGCAATGAGCAGTTCTTC. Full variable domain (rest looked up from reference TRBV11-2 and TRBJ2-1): EAGVAQSPRYKIIEKRQSVAFWCNPISGHATLYWYQQILGQGPKLLIQFQNNGVVDDSQLPKDRFSAERLKGVDSTLKIQPAKLEDSAVYLCASSLSPSNEQFFGPGTRLTVL.

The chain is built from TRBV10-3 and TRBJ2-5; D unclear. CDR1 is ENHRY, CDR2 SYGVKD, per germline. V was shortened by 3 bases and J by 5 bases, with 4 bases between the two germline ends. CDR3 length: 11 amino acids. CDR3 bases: TGTGCCATCAGTGACGTGGAGACCCAGTACTTC. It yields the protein CAISDVETQYF.

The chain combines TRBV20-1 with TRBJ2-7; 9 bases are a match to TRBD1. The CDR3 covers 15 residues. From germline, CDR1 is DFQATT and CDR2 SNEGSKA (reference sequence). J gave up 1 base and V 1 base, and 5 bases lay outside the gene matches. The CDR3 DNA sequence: TGCAGTGCTAGAGGGGACAGGGTAGGTTCCTACGAGCAGTACTTC. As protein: CSARGDRVGSYEQYF.

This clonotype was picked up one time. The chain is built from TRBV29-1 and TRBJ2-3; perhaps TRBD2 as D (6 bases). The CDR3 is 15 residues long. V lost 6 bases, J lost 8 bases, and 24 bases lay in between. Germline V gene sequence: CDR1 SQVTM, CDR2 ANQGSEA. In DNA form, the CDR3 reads TGCAGCGTACTTAGCGGAAGCCTCGGGGTGGGTACGCAGTATTTT. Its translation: CSVLSGSLGVGTQYF.

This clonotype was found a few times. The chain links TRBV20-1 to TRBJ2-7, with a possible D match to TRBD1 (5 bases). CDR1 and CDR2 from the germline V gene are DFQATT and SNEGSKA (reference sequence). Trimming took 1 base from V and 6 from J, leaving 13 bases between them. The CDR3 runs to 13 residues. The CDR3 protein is CSARGGLRLEQYF. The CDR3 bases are TGCAGTGCTAGAGGGGGCCTTCGGCTCGAGCAGTACTTC.

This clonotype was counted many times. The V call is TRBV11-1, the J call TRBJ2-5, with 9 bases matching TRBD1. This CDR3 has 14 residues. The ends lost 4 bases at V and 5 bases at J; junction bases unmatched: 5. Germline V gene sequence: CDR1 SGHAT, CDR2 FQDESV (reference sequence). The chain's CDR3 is CASSYRTGVETQYF. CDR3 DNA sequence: TGTGCCAGCAGCTATCGGACAGGGGTGGAGACCCAGTACTTC.

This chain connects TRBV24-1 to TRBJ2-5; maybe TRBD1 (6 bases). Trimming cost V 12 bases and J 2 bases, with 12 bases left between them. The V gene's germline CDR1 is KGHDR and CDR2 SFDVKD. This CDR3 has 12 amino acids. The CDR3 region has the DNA TGTGCCTCAGCGGACAGACAAGAGACCCAGTACTTC. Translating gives CASADRQETQYF.

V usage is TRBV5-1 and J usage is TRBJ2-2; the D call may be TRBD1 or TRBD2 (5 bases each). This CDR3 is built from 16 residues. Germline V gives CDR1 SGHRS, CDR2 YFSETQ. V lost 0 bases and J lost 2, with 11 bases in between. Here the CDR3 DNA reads TGCGCCAGCAGCTTGGCCGGGACCCCCAACACCGGGGAGCTGTTTTTT. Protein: CASSLAGTPNTGELFF.

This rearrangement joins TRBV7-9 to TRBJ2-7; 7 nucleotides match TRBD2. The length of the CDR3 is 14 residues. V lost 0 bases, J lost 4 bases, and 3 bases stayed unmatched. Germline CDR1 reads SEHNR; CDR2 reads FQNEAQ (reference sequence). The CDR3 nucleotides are TGTGCCAGCAGCTTAGCCGGGACTAAATACGAGCAGTACTTC. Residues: CASSLAGTKYEQYF.

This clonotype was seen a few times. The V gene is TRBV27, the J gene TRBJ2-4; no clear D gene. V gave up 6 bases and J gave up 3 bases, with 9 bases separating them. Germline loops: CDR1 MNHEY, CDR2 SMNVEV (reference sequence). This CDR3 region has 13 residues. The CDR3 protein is CASSLSSKNIQYF. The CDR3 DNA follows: TGTGCCAGCAGCCTATCAAGCAAAAACATTCAGTACTTC.

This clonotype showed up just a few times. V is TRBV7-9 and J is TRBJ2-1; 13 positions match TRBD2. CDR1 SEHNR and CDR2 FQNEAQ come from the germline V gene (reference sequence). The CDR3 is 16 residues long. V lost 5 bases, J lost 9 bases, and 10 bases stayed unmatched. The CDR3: CASSPGLAGRVLEQFF. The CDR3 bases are TGTGCCAGCAGCCCGGGACTAGCGGGAAGGGTCCTTGAGCAGTTCTTC.

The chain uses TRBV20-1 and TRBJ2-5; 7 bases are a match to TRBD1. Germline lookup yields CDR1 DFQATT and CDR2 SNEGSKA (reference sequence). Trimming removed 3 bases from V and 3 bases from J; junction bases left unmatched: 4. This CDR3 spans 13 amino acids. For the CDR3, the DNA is TGCAGTGCTAGTCCAGGGGGTAAAGAGACCCAGTACTTC. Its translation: CSASPGGKETQYF.